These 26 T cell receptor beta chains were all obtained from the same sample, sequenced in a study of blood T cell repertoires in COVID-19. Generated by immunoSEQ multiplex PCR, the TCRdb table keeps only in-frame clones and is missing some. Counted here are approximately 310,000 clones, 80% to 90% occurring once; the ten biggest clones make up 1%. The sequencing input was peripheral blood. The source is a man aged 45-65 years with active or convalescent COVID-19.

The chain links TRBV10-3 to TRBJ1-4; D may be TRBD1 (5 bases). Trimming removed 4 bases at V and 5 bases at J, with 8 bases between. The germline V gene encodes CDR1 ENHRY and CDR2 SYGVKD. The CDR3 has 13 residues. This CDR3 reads CAISAQGNEKLFF. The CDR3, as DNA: TGTGCCATCAGTGCCCAGGGCAATGAAAAACTGTTTTTT.

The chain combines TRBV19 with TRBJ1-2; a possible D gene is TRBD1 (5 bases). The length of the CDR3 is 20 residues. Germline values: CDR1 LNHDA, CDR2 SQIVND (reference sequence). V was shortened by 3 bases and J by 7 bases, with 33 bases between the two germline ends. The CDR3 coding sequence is TGTGCCAGTAGTATTCAGGCCGTCGGGGGATCAGGAGGGGTTGGCGGTGGCTACACCTTC. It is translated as CASSIQAVGGSGGVGGGYTF. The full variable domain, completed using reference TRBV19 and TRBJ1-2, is DGGITQSPKYLFRKEGQNVTLSCEQNLNHDAMYWYRQDPGQGLRLIYYSQIVNDFQKGDIAEGYSVSREKKESFPLTVTSAQKNPTAFYLCASSIQAVGGSGGVGGGYTFGSGTRLTVV.

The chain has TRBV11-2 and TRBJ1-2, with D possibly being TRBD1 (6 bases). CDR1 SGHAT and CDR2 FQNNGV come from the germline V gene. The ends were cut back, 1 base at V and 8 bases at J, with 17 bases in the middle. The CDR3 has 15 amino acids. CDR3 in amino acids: CASSLVRTAPVGYTF. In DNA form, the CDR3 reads TGTGCCAGCAGCTTAGTCAGGACAGCCCCCGTAGGCTACACCTTC. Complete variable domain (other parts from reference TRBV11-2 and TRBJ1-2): EAGVAQSPRYKIIEKRQSVAFWCNPISGHATLYWYQQILGQGPKLLIQFQNNGVVDDSQLPKDRFSAERLKGVDSTLKIQPAKLEDSAVYLCASSLVRTAPVGYTFGSGTRLTVV.

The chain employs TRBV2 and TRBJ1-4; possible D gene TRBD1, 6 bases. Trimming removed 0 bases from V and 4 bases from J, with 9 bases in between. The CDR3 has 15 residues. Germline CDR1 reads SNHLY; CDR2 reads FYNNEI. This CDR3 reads CASSEAGRGNEKLFF. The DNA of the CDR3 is TGTGCCAGCAGTGAAGCAGGCAGGGGTAATGAAAAACTGTTTTTT.

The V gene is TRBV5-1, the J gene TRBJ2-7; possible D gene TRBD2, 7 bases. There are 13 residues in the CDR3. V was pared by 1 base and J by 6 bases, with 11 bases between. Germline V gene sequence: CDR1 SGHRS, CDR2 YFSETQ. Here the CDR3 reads CASSLSGDTEQYF. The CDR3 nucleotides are TGCGCCAGCAGCTTGAGCGGGGACACCGAGCAGTACTTC.

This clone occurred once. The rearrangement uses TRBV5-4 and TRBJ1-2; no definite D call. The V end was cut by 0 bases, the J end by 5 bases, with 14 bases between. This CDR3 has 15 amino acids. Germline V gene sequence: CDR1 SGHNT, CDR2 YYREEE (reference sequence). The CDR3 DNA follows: TGTGCCAGCAGCTTGGATGTGGGAGTCCTATATGGCTACACCTTC. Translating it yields CASSLDVGVLYGYTF.

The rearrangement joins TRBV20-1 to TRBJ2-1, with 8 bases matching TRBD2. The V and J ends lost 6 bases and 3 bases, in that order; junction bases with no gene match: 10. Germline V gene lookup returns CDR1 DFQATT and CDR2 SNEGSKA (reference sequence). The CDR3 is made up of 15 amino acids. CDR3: CSASIRREDYNEQFF. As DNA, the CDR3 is TGCAGTGCCAGTATACGGCGGGAGGACTACAATGAGCAGTTCTTC.

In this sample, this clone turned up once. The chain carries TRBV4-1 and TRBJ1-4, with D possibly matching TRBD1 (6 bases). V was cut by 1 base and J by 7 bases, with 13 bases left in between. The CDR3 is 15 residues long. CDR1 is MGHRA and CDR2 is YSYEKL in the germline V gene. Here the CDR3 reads CASSQGGGGGEKLFF. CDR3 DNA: TGCGCCAGCAGCCAAGGAGGGGGTGGTGGTGAAAAACTGTTTTTT.

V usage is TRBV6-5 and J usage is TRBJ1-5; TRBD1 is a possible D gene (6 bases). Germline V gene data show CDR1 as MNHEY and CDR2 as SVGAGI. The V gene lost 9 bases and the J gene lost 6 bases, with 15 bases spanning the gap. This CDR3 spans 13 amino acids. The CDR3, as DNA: TGTGCCAGTAAGAAGGGGGATCTTCAGCCCCAGCATTTT. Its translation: CASKKGDLQPQHF.

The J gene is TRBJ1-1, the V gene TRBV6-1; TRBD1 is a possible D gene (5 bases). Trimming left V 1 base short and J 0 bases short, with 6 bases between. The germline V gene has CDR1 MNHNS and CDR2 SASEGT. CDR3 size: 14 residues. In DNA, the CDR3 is TGTGCCAGCAGTGAAGAGGGGTTGAACACTGAAGCTTTCTTT. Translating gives CASSEEGLNTEAFF.

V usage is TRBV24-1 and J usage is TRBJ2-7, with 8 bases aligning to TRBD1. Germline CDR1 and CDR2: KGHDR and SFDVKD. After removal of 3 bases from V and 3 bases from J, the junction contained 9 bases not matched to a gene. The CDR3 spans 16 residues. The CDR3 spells CATSDPNLGQGYEQYF. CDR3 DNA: TGTGCCACCAGTGATCCCAATCTCGGACAGGGCTACGAGCAGTACTTC.

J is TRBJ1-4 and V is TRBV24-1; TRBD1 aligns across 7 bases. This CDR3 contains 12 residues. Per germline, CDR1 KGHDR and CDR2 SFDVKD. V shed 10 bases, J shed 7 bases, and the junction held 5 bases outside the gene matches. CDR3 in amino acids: CATSNRGEKLFF. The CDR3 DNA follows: TGTGCCACGAGTAACAGGGGTGAAAAACTGTTTTTT.

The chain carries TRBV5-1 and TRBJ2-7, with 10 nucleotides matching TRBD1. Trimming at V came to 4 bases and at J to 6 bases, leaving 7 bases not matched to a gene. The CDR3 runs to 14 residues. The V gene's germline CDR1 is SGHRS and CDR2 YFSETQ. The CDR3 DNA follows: TGCGCCAGCAGCCCTAGGGGACAGGGGTTCGAGCAGTACTTC. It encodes CASSPRGQGFEQYF.

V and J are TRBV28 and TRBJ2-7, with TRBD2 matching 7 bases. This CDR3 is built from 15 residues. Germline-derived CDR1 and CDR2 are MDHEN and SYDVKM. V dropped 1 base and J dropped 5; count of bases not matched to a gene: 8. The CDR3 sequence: CASSLLAGDKDEQYF. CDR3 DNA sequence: TGTGCCAGCAGTTTATTGGCGGGAGATAAAGACGAGCAGTACTTC. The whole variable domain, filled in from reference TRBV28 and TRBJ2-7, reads DVKVTQSSRYLVKRTGEKVFLECVQDMDHENMFWYRQDPGLGLRLIYFSYDVKMKEKGDIPEGYSVSREKKERFSLILESASTNQTSMYLCASSLLAGDKDEQYFGPGTRLTVT.

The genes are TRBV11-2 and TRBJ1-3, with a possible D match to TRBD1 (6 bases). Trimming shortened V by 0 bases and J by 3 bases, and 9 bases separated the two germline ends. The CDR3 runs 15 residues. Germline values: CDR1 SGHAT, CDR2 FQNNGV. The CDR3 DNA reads TGTGCCAGCAGCTTAGACGGACAGTATGGAAACACCATATATTTT. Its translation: CASSLDGQYGNTIYF. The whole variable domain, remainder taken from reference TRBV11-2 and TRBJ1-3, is EAGVAQSPRYKIIEKRQSVAFWCNPISGHATLYWYQQILGQGPKLLIQFQNNGVVDDSQLPKDRFSAERLKGVDSTLKIQPAKLEDSAVYLCASSLDGQYGNTIYFGEGSWLTVV.

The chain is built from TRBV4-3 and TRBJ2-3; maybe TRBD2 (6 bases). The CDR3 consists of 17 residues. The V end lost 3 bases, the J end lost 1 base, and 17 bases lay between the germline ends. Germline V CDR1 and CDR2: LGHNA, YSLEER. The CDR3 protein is CASSQSSASSGTDTQYF. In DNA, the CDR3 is TGCGCCAGCAGCCAGAGTTCGGCCTCTAGCGGCACAGATACGCAGTATTTT.

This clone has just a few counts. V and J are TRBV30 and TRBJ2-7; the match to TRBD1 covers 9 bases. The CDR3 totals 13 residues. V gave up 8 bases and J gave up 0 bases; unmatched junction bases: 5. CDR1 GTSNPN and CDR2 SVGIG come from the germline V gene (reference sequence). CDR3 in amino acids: CARKGQGSYEQYF. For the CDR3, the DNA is TGTGCCAGGAAGGGACAGGGCTCCTACGAGCAGTACTTC.

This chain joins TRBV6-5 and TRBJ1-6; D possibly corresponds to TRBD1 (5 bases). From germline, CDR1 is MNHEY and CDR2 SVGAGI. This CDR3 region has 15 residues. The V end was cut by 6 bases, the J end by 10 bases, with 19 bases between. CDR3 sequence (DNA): TGTGCCAGCAGAACCCTTTCGACAGTCAACTCACCCCTCCACTTT. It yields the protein CASRTLSTVNSPLHF.

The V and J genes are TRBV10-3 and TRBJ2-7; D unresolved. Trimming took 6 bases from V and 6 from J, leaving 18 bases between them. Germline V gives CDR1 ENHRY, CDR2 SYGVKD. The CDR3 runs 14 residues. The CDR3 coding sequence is TGTGCCATCAGGTCGGGTTATGCAACGGGCGAGCAGTACTTC. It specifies CAIRSGYATGEQYF.

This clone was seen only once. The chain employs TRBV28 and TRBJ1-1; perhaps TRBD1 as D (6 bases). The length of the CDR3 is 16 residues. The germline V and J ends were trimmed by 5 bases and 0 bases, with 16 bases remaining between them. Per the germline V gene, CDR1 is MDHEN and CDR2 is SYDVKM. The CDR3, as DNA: TGTGCCAGCAGTGGGGGGGGCAGTAGAATGAACACTGAAGCTTTCTTT. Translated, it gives CASSGGGSRMNTEAFF.

CDR3 coding DNA: TGTGCCAGCAGCCAAGATATGACACCTGGAGGCTACACCTTC. Protein sequence: CASSQDMTPGGYTF. The chain carries TRBV3-1 (or the pseudogene TRBV3-2) and TRBJ1-2, with no clear D. The CDR3 spans 14 residues. Looked up from germline, CDR1 is LGHDT and CDR2 is YNNKEL (reference sequence). V was pared by 0 bases and J by 8 bases, with 13 bases between.

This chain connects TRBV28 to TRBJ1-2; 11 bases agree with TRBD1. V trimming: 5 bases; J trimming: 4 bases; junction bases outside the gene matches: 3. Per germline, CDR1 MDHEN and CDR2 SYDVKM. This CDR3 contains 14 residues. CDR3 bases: TGTGCCAGCAGTCCGGGACAGGGGGTCTATGGCTACACCTTC. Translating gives CASSPGQGVYGYTF.

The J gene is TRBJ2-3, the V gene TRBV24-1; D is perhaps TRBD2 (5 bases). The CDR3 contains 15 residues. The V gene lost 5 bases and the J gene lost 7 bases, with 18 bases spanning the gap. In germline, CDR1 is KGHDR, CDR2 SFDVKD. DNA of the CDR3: TGTGCCACCAGTGTTTGGCGGGCTATGTACCATACGCAGTATTTT. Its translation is CATSVWRAMYHTQYF.

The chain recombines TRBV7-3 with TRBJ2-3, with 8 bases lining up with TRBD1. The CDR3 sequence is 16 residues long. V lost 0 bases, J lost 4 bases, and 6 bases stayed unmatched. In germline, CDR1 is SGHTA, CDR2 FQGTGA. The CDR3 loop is CASSLTPDRGADTQYF. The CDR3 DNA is TGTGCCAGCAGCTTAACGCCCGACAGGGGAGCAGATACGCAGTATTTT. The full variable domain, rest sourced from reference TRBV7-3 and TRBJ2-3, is GAGVSQTPSNKVTEKGKYVELRCDPISGHTALYWYRQSLGQGPEFLIYFQGTGAADDSGLPNDRFFAVRPEGSVSTLKIQRTERGDSAVYLCASSLTPDRGADTQYFGPGTRLTVL.

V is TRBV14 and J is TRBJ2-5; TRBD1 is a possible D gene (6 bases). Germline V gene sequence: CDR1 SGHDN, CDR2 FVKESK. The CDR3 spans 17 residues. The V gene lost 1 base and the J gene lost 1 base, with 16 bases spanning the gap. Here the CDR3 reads CASSQVRGGRTQETQYF. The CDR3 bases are TGTGCCAGCAGCCAAGTTAGAGGGGGAAGAACCCAAGAGACCCAGTACTTC.

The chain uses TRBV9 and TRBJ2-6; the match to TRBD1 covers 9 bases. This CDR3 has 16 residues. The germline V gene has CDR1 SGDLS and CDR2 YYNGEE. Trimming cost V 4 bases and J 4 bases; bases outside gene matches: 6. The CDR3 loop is CASSPGQGLGANVLTF. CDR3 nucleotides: TGTGCCAGCAGCCCAGGACAGGGGTTAGGGGCCAACGTCCTGACTTTC.